The 29 T cell receptor beta chains presented below share a single source sample, sequenced in a study of Graves' ophthalmopathy and Graves' hyperthyroidism listed by TCRdb under 2018. The instrument given in TCRdb is Illumina HiSeq 2000. For repertoire sequencing, the TCR beta CDR3 regions were amplified from RNA transcripts. The first round was an RT-PCR using HTBI primers with the Qiagen OneStep RT-PCR kit, and this first round was followed by a second-round multiplex PCR, then size selection and purification. TCRdb handled the public reads itself, with Q25 trimming in fastp and clone calling in MiXCR, and kept productive beta chains. Rows are combined by CDR3 protein, so each entry shows the most common genes and DNA. The sample profile shows about 210,000 distinct CDR3 sequences; around 28% of them were found once. The ten largest clones take up about 9.3% of the sample. Source material: peripheral blood. Every receptor here comes from a man aged 45-65 years with Graves' ophthalmopathy. Donor details come from another sample of the same person, matched by shared clones.

The J gene is TRBJ1-6, the V gene TRBV28; no definite D call. V lost 6 bases and J lost 7, with 10 bases in between. Looked up from germline, CDR1 is MDHEN and CDR2 is SYDVKM. The CDR3 contains 13 residues. The CDR3 bases are TGTGCCAGCAGAGGCCTGATCAATTCACCCCTCCACTTT. Translation gives CASRGLINSPLHF.

This clonotype was seen repeatedly, ten times or more. J is TRBJ1-3 and V is TRBV28; a weak D match, TRBD1 (5 bases). The V gene lost 5 bases and the J gene lost 4 bases, with 15 bases spanning the gap. Looked up from germline, CDR1 is MDHEN and CDR2 is SYDVKM. The CDR3 has 15 residues. The CDR3 DNA reads TGTGCCAGCAGTCGCTGGGGGAATGACGGAAACACCATATATTTT. Translating gives CASSRWGNDGNTIYF.

This clonotype was seen ten or more times. The rearrangement joins TRBV28 to TRBJ2-7, with D unclear. V was pared by 2 bases and J by 6 bases, with 5 bases between. The CDR3 spans 11 residues. Germline loops: CDR1 MDHEN, CDR2 SYDVKM. The CDR3 protein is CASSLDFEQYF. CDR3 DNA sequence: TGTGCCAGCAGTTTAGATTTCGAGCAGTACTTC.

At least ten counts were recorded for this clonotype. This rearrangement joins TRBV10-3 to TRBJ2-7, with TRBD2 identical over 7 bases. The V gene's germline CDR1 is ENHRY and CDR2 SYGVKD. The CDR3 is 14 amino acids. After removal of 4 bases from V and 4 bases from J, the junction contained 7 bases not matched to a gene. CDR3 DNA: TGTGCCATCAGTGTATTACTAGCGCCGTACGAGCAGTACTTC. Translating it yields CAISVLLAPYEQYF.

This clonotype has a count of ten or more. The genes are TRBV28 and TRBJ1-6; D uncertain. V lost 5 bases and J lost 14, with 13 bases in between. Looked up from germline, CDR1 is MDHEN and CDR2 is SYDVKM. There are 12 residues in the CDR3. The CDR3 DNA follows: TGTGCCAGCAGTCCCCCTCCCTCGGCCCTCCACTTT. The encoded protein is CASSPPPSALHF.

At least ten counts were recorded for this clonotype. The chain is built from TRBV5-1 and TRBJ2-5; D gene uncertain. In germline, CDR1 is SGHRS, CDR2 YFSETQ. The CDR3 contains 14 residues. V lost 2 bases, J lost 3 bases, and 11 bases lay in between. CDR3 nucleotide sequence: TGCGCCAGCAGCTTTGGGCAGATAAAAGAGACCCAGTACTTC. Translation gives CASSFGQIKETQYF.

This clonotype showed up many times. The chain has TRBV12-3 or TRBV12-4 and TRBJ1-6, with D hard to call. Trimming removed 3 bases at V and 8 bases at J, with 11 bases between. CDR3 size: 14 residues. The CDR3 here is CASSFGLIDSPLHF. The DNA for the CDR3 is TGTGCCAGCAGTTTCGGTCTAATAGATTCACCCCTCCACTTT.

In its sample, this clonotype was seen a few times. This chain connects TRBV28 to TRBJ2-7; TRBD1 matches at 9 bases. Germline V gene data show CDR1 as MDHEN and CDR2 as SYDVKM. The J segment lost 0 bases and the V segment lost 2 bases, leaving 2 bases of the junction unmatched. The CDR3 sequence is 15 residues long. The CDR3 sequence is CASSLPTGGSYEQYF. Written as DNA, the CDR3 is TGTGCCAGCAGTTTACCGACAGGGGGCTCCTACGAGCAGTACTTC.

This clonotype occurred many times. The chain joins TRBV27 to TRBJ2-7; D tentatively reads TRBD1 or TRBD2 (5 bases each). The CDR3 totals 14 residues. Germline-derived CDR1 and CDR2 are MNHEY and SMNVEV (reference sequence). V was cut by 5 bases and J by 5 bases, with 16 bases left in between. CDR3 residues: CASSLQTGRDEQYF. CDR3 sequence (DNA): TGTGCCAGCAGTCTTCAGACGGGGCGAGACGAGCAGTACTTC.

This clonotype was seen at least ten times. The chain couples TRBV11-3 to TRBJ1-6; unclear D gene. The V gene lost 0 bases and the J gene lost 7 bases, with 4 bases spanning the gap. Per germline, CDR1 SGHNT and CDR2 YENEEA. There are 13 residues in the CDR3. CDR3: CASSLDQNSPLHF. The DNA for the CDR3 is TGTGCCAGCAGCTTAGACCAGAATTCACCCCTCCACTTT.

This clonotype has a count of ten or more. A clone one base away is much larger, so this may be a read error. Likely a read error: the CDR3 ends without its conserved phenylalanine or tryptophan. The rearrangement links TRBV6-2 or TRBV6-3 to TRBJ2-7; no clear D gene. Per the germline V gene, CDR1 is MNHEY and CDR2 is SVGEGT. Between the trimmed V and J ends, which lost 2 bases and 3 bases, there was a span of 2 bases. CDR3 length: 11 amino acids. CDR3 nucleotide sequence: TGTGCCAGCAGTTACGACTACGAGCAGTACTCC. Its translation is CASSYDYEQYS.

This clonotype was recorded many times. The chain carries TRBV5-5 and TRBJ2-6, with TRBD1 matching over 8 bases. With 4 bases clipped from V and 2 bases from J, the junction kept 5 bases outside the gene matches. The germline V gene has CDR1 SGHKS and CDR2 YYEKEE (reference sequence). The CDR3 totals 16 residues. The CDR3 reads CASSVQGDTGANVLTF. The CDR3 DNA reads TGTGCCAGCAGCGTACAGGGGGACACTGGGGCCAACGTCCTGACTTTC.

The sample holds many counts of this clonotype. The chain couples TRBV10-3 to TRBJ1-1, with 7 positions matching TRBD1. V was pared by 6 bases and J by 0 bases, with 1 base of the junction left unmatched. Germline loops: CDR1 ENHRY, CDR2 SYGVKD. The CDR3 spans 13 residues. Written as DNA, the CDR3 is TGTGCCATCAGGACAGGGCTGAACACTGAAGCTTTCTTT. It is translated as CAIRTGLNTEAFF.

This clonotype was seen repeatedly, ten times or more. The V and J genes are TRBV7-2 and TRBJ2-5; the match to TRBD1 covers 9 bases. V was clipped by 1 base and J by 10 bases; unmatched bases: 4. Germline CDR1 SGHTA, CDR2 FQGNSA. The CDR3 spans 13 residues. The CDR3 sequence: CASSLGGQGSQYF. The CDR3 coding sequence is TGTGCCAGCAGCTTAGGGGGACAGGGAAGCCAGTACTTC.

This clonotype came up many times. V gene TRBV12-3 or TRBV12-4 combines with J gene TRBJ1-2, with TRBD1 as a possible D gene (5 bases). The V and J ends lost 7 bases and 6 bases respectively, with 15 bases between them. The CDR3 sequence is 13 residues long. DNA for the CDR3: TGTGCCAGCACCAGAATGGGGGGGGATGGCTACACCTTC. Residues: CASTRMGGDGYTF.

This sequence joins TRBV19 and TRBJ1-1; 8 bases map to TRBD1. Germline V gene data show CDR1 as LNHDA and CDR2 as SQIVND (reference sequence). The trim removed 2 bases at V and 5 bases at J, leaving 4 bases unmatched. There are 14 residues in the CDR3. The CDR3 is CASSIQRQGTEAFF. Here the CDR3 DNA reads TGTGCCAGTAGTATACAGCGACAGGGGACTGAAGCTTTCTTT. The full variable domain, with the rest looked up from reference TRBV19 and TRBJ1-1, is DGGITQSPKYLFRKEGQNVTLSCEQNLNHDAMYWYRQDPGQGLRLIYYSQIVNDFQKGDIAEGYSVSREKKESFPLTVTSAQKNPTAFYLCASSIQRQGTEAFFGQGTRLTVV.

This clonotype was seen ten or more times. V gene TRBV28 combines with J gene TRBJ1-1; the D gene is possibly TRBD1 (5 bases). This CDR3 has 13 residues. The V and J ends lost 6 bases and 1 base respectively, with 9 bases between them. Germline CDR1 is MDHEN and CDR2 is SYDVKM. Here the CDR3 reads CASRYDRNTEAFF. DNA of the CDR3: TGTGCCAGCAGATATGACAGGAACACTGAAGCTTTCTTT.

This clonotype was observed at least ten times. V is TRBV29-1 and J is TRBJ2-5; D could derive from TRBD1 or TRBD2 (5 bases each). CDR1 is SQVTM and CDR2 is ANQGSEA in the germline V gene. CDR3 length: 14 residues. V lost 0 bases, J lost 5 bases, and 13 bases lay in between. The CDR3 protein is CSVEEGESRETQYF. The CDR3 DNA is TGCAGCGTTGAAGAAGGGGAGTCAAGGGAGACCCAGTACTTC. Full variable domain (outside the CDR3, taken from reference TRBV29-1 and TRBJ2-5): SAVISQKPSRDICQRGTSLTIQCQVDSQVTMMFWYRQQPGQSLTLIATANQGSEATYESGFVIDKFPISRPNLTFSTLTVSNMSPEDSSIYLCSVEEGESRETQYFGPGTRLLVL.

There are many counts of this clonotype. V gene TRBV20-1 combines with J gene TRBJ1-1; D is uncertain. Germline CDR1 reads DFQATT; CDR2 reads SNEGSKA (reference sequence). CDR3 length equals 13 residues. Trimming shortened V by 5 bases and J by 0 bases, and 10 bases separated the two germline ends. This CDR3 reads CSARGRLNTEAFF. The CDR3 DNA follows: TGCAGTGCTCGAGGGCGGTTGAACACTGAAGCTTTCTTT.

This clonotype was found once. The chain uses TRBV11-1 and TRBJ2-6; weak D call: TRBD1 (7 bases). This CDR3 is 17 amino acids long. Looked up from germline, CDR1 is SGHAT and CDR2 is FQDESV (reference sequence). V gave up 5 bases and J gave up 0 bases, with 14 bases separating them. For the CDR3, the DNA is TGTGCCAGCAGCGTCCAGGGGGGTAGCTCTGGGGCCAACGTCCTGACTTTC. Protein sequence: CASSVQGGSSGANVLTF.

This clonotype was recorded many times. The chain links TRBV7-9 to TRBJ1-1, with D possibly TRBD1 on 6 matching bases. Trimming cost V 5 bases and J 8 bases, with 15 bases left between them. The CDR3 length is 13 residues. Germline values: CDR1 SEHNR, CDR2 FQNEAQ (reference sequence). The CDR3 reads CASSPPGTSEAFF. The CDR3 DNA sequence: TGTGCCAGCAGCCCGCCCGGGACATCAGAAGCTTTCTTT.

This clonotype was recorded many times. The J gene is TRBJ2-3, the V gene TRBV20-1, with 8 bases fitting TRBD1. The V gene's germline CDR1 is DFQATT and CDR2 SNEGSKA (reference sequence). V lost 4 bases to trimming and J lost 2 bases; unmatched junction nucleotides: 5. This CDR3 has 14 amino acids. The CDR3: CSAKTGGTTDTQYF. CDR3 nucleotide sequence: TGCAGTGCTAAAACAGGGGGGACCACAGATACGCAGTATTTT.

This clonotype was observed many times. CDR3 amino acids: CSVIRGLGETQYF. The CDR3 nucleotides read TGCAGCGTTATACGAGGTTTGGGGGAGACCCAGTACTTC. The chain uses TRBV29-1 and TRBJ2-5; no reliable D call. The CDR3 length is 13 residues. V was trimmed by 5 bases and J by 5 bases, leaving 15 bases between them. Germline V gives CDR1 SQVTM, CDR2 ANQGSEA.

This clonotype was seen repeatedly, ten times or more. The chain couples TRBV19 to TRBJ2-7; D possibly matches TRBD1 or TRBD2 (7 bases each). The germline V gene encodes CDR1 LNHDA and CDR2 SQIVND (reference sequence). V shed 1 base and J shed 3 bases, with 13 bases lying between them. CDR3 length: 15 residues. The CDR3 bases are TGTGCCAGTAGTATAGGGGAGGGGGCCGTCTACGAGCAGTACTTC. Its translation: CASSIGEGAVYEQYF.

This clonotype was found many times. The chain employs TRBV25-1 and TRBJ1-3; 9 bases line up with TRBD1. Per germline, CDR1 MGHDK and CDR2 SYGVNS. Trimming cost V 5 bases and J 2 bases; bases outside gene matches: 4. The CDR3 sequence is 15 residues long. CDR3 sequence reads: CASSLGTGPGNTIYF. In DNA form, the CDR3 reads TGTGCCAGCAGTCTGGGGACAGGGCCTGGAAACACCATATATTTT.

This clonotype was counted ten times or more. The chain uses TRBV29-1 and TRBJ2-5, with TRBD1 matching 7 bases. With 7 bases clipped from V and 5 bases from J, the junction kept 10 bases outside the gene matches. The CDR3 runs to 13 residues. Germline V lookup: CDR1 SQVTM, CDR2 ANQGSEA. The chain's CDR3 is CSAGVTGLETQYF. The DNA of the CDR3 is TGCAGCGCCGGGGTGACAGGGTTGGAGACCCAGTACTTC.

This rearrangement joins TRBV12-3 or TRBV12-4 to TRBJ1-5; 11 bases line up with TRBD1. This CDR3 region has 15 residues. V lost 6 bases to trimming and J lost 2 bases; unmatched junction nucleotides: 3. The CDR3 DNA reads TGTGCCAGCAGGGGGGGACAGGGGGGCAATCAGCCCCAGCATTTT. The encoded protein is CASRGGQGGNQPQHF.

This clonotype appeared many times. The chain carries TRBV11-3 and TRBJ2-7, with TRBD1 as a possible D gene (8 bases). Germline V CDR1 and CDR2: SGHNT, YENEEA. Between the trimmed V and J ends, which lost 9 bases and 4 bases, there was a span of 13 bases. The CDR3 is made up of 12 amino acids. This CDR3 is CASGQGLYEQYF. In DNA, the CDR3 is TGTGCCAGTGGACAGGGACTATACGAGCAGTACTTC.

This clonotype was observed a few times. This rearrangement joins TRBV28 to TRBJ2-4; D tentatively fits TRBD1 or TRBD2 (6 bases each). The V and J ends lost 4 bases and 1 base respectively, with 17 bases between them. CDR1 is MDHEN and CDR2 is SYDVKM in the germline V gene. The CDR3 sequence is 17 residues long. The CDR3: CASSSPRWGAAKNIQYF. The CDR3, as DNA: TGTGCCAGCAGTTCCCCCCGTTGGGGGGCGGCCAAAAACATTCAGTACTTC.